One TCR beta chain is described in this entry. The CDR3 spans 12 residues. Trimming left V 2 bases short and J 4 bases short, with 5 bases between. From germline, CDR1 is MNHEY and CDR2 SVGEGT. Cohorts were assigned according to the clinical history that participants reported. Recovery among Cohort 3 donors was established by two negative PCRs, clearance, or symptom resolution. This sample was taken from a study of blood T cell repertoires in COVID-19. Study details: Sites in the United States, Italy and Spain provided acute and convalescent COVID-19 samples. The cDNA or gDNA used as material had been derived from T cells, B-cell-depleted T cells, or PBMCs.

Using immunoSEQ multiplex PCR, the repertoire was profiled, and TCRdb retains in-frame clones only, with some absent. The profile shows approximately 300,000 clones, approximately 91% of them singletons. The chain combines TRBV6-2 or TRBV6-3 with TRBJ2-5, with TRBD2 as a possible D gene (5 bases). The sample comprised PBMCs or T cells enriched from blood (not recorded which). The TCR was taken from a man aged 55-75 years who had recovered from COVID-19. The CDR3 region has the DNA TGTGCCAGCAGTTACGGGAGAGAGACCCAGTACTTC. Encoded protein: CASSYGRETQYF.